The entry below gives a single T cell receptor (beta chain) sequence along with its context. The data originate from a study of cytomegalovirus exposure and HLA in healthy donors. CDR1 and CDR2 from the germline V gene are SGHRS and YFSETQ. This CDR3 contains 13 residues. PCR involved 60 Vbeta and 13 Jbeta primers. Libraries were prepared by immunoSEQ multiplex PCR; TCRdb keeps only in-frame clonotypes and omits some of them. The sample consists of around 130,000 clones, roughly 80% of them appearing once. This chain joins TRBV5-1 and TRBJ2-5; D perhaps matches TRBD1 (6 bases). The DNA end favors TRBJ2-7, so the J call may be wrong. Material: PBMCs. The TCR comes from a woman aged 35 to 49 in good health and CMV-seronegative. The CDR3 nucleotides are TGCGCCAGCAGACGAACAGGGACCTACGAGCAGTACTTC. Protein sequence: CASRRTGTYEQYF.